Each of the 19 T cell receptor beta chains below was sequenced from the same sample in a study of T-cell reconstitution after alpha-beta-depleted transplantation in children. Preparing the TCRbeta library involved the use of unique molecular identifiers. TCRdb re-derived calls from the PCR reads in MiXCR, one entry per CDR3 protein. The sample yields some 300,000 distinct CDR3 sequences, 10% seen once. The sample consisted of PBMCs, taken before TCRalphabeta/CD19-depleted stem cell transplant. These receptors came from a boy under three years old with acute myeloid leukemia, due to receive a stem cell transplant.

Points on this clonotype: Compared with germline, one end of the junction differs, possibly owing to a read error. The gene calls are TRBV9 and TRBJ2-6; D not resolved. This CDR3 has 15 residues. Germline V gives CDR1 SGDLS, CDR2 YYNGEE. The chain's CDR3 is CAGSPVVSGANVLTF. CDR3 in DNA: TGTGCCGGCAGCCCCGTAGTCTCTGGGGCCAACGTCCTGACTTTC.

This clonotype is medium-sized. This rearrangement joins TRBV5-1 to TRBJ2-1; 7 bases line up with TRBD2. With V trimmed by 0 bases and J by 8 bases, 8 bases remained unmatched. This CDR3 is built from 15 residues. Germline V gene data show CDR1 as SGHRS and CDR2 as YFSETQ. CDR3 DNA sequence: TGCGCCAGCAGCTTGGCAGGCGGGAGCTTGGATGAGCAGTTCTTC. Translation gives CASSLAGGSLDEQFF.

This clonotype was recorded at least ten times. V and J are TRBV11-2 and TRBJ2-5; D uncertain. The germline gives CDR1 SGHAT, CDR2 FQNNGV. The CDR3 spans 16 residues. V was shortened by 5 bases and J by 1 base, with 17 bases between the two germline ends. The CDR3 nucleotides are TGTGCCAGCAGCCTCCGGCCTTCGGGTACCCAAGAGACCCAGTACTTC. Its translation is CASSLRPSGTQETQYF.

With regard to this clonotype: The junction shows a germline mismatch at one end, possibly a read error. The chain couples TRBV4-3 to TRBJ2-2, with TRBD1 matching 7 bases. The CDR3 is 16 residues long. The germline CDR1 and CDR2 sequences are LGHNA and YSLEER. The CDR3: CASSQVGTANTGKLFF. The CDR3 DNA reads TGCGCCAGCAGCCAGGTCGGGACAGCGAACACCGGGAAGCTGTTTTTT.

In this sample, this clonotype turned up many times. V and J are TRBV12-3 or TRBV12-4 and TRBJ2-2; D may correspond to TRBD1 or TRBD2 (5 bases each). The CDR3 spans 16 residues. V was pared by 5 bases and J by 3 bases, with 16 bases between. The DNA of the CDR3 is TGTGCCAGCAGTCCTCGAGGGGCAAGGGACACCGGGGAGCTGTTTTTT. Its translation is CASSPRGARDTGELFF.

This clonotype appeared many times. The V and J genes are TRBV18 and TRBJ1-1; D is ambiguous. This CDR3 region has 15 residues. The germline V gene encodes CDR1 KGHSH and CDR2 LQKENI. V lost 2 bases and J 11 bases, leaving 21 bases between the germline ends. The CDR3 spells CASSPFGEKREVAFF. The CDR3 region has the DNA TGTGCCAGCTCACCATTCGGAGAGAAGAGGGAGGTCGCTTTCTTT.

This clonotype was observed many times. This chain joins TRBV12-3 or TRBV12-4 and TRBJ2-5; 11 nucleotides match TRBD1. This CDR3 contains 15 residues. V gave up 5 bases and J gave up 5 bases; unmatched junction bases: 7. The CDR3 DNA follows: TGTGCCAGCAGTCGGGACAGGGGGACGCGGGAGACCCAGTACTTC. Translated: CASSRDRGTRETQYF.

Only one count was recorded for this clonotype. This may stem from a read error, because a much larger clone lies one nucleotide away. The V and J genes are TRBV3-1 and TRBJ1-5; TRBD1 matches 7 bases. CDR1 is LGHDT and CDR2 is YNNKEL in the germline V gene (reference sequence). The ends lost 4 bases at V and 7 bases at J; junction bases unmatched: 7. The CDR3 is made up of 14 amino acids. CDR3 residues: CASSRDRAQQPQHF. The CDR3 bases are TGTGCCAGCAGCCGAGACAGGGCGCAACAGCCCCAGCATTTT.

This clonotype has more than one count but fewer than ten. The chain couples TRBV5-1 to TRBJ2-3, with a weak D call TRBD1 (7 bases). CDR3 length: 15 residues. Germline-derived CDR1 and CDR2 are SGHRS and YFSETQ. Trimming removed 6 bases at V and 1 base at J, with 15 bases between. CDR3 region: CASTSGGTRTDTQYF. CDR3 nucleotide sequence: TGCGCCAGCACCTCAGGGGGGACGCGCACAGATACGCAGTATTTT.

The table lists this clonotype with a few counts. The V and J genes are TRBV5-1 and TRBJ2-7; 13 nucleotides line up with TRBD2. The CDR3 spans 14 residues. Germline V lookup: CDR1 SGHRS, CDR2 YFSETQ. Unmatched junction bases numbered 4, after V lost 5 bases and J lost 5 bases. The CDR3 here is CASSTSGGADEQYF. The CDR3 DNA sequence: TGCGCCAGCAGTACTAGCGGGGGGGCGGACGAGCAGTACTTC.

About this clonotype itself: This clone may be a read error of a much larger clone one base away. The chain links TRBV5-1 to TRBJ2-1, with a weak D call TRBD1 (6 bases). The J call may not be correct, given that the DNA end is closer to TRBJ2-7. Per the germline V gene, CDR1 is SGHRS and CDR2 is YFSETQ. The CDR3 length is 12 residues. CDR3 in DNA: TGCGCCAGCAGGGACAGCTACAATGAGCAGTACTTC. Protein product: CASRDSYNEQYF.

This clonotype was seen a handful of times. V usage is TRBV29-1 and J usage is TRBJ1-6; 9 nucleotides agree with TRBD1. Trimming cost V 6 bases and J 8 bases; bases outside gene matches: 5. From germline, CDR1 is SQVTM and CDR2 ANQGSEA. CDR3 size: 13 residues. CDR3 protein: CSVMTGGDSPLHF. CDR3 bases: TGCAGCGTAATGACAGGGGGGGATTCACCCCTCCACTTT.

In its sample, this clonotype was seen many times. The chain links TRBV4-2 to TRBJ1-6; weak D call: TRBD1 (5 bases). The CDR3 totals 13 residues. CDR1 is LGHNA, CDR2 YNFKEQ, per germline. Trimming removed 8 bases at V and 5 bases at J, with 10 bases between. The CDR3 DNA sequence: TGTGCCAGCGGTACAGGAGATAATTCACCCCTCCACTTT. This translates into CASGTGDNSPLHF.

This clonotype has ten or more counts. The rearrangement uses TRBV6-2 or TRBV6-3 and TRBJ1-1; 8 bases are a match to TRBD1. The CDR3 is 14 amino acids. J gave up 5 bases and V 4 bases, and 6 bases lay outside the gene matches. Germline V lookup: CDR1 MNHEY, CDR2 SVGEGT. The CDR3 is CASSSRTGKTEAFF. DNA of the CDR3: TGTGCCAGCAGTTCCCGGACAGGGAAGACTGAAGCTTTCTTT.

This clonotype showed up many times. The rearrangement links TRBV20-1 to TRBJ2-7; D might be TRBD1 or TRBD2, each matching 5 bases. Germline CDR1 is DFQATT and CDR2 is SNEGSKA (reference sequence). Trimming took off 0 bases at V and 2 bases at J, with 20 bases between the two ends. The length of the CDR3 is 17 residues. CDR3 loop: CSARDAPGPLKAYEQYF. DNA of the CDR3: TGCAGTGCTAGAGATGCCCCGGGACCGCTAAAGGCCTACGAGCAGTACTTC.

This clonotype was observed many times. The V gene is TRBV20-1, the J gene TRBJ2-2; 11 nucleotides line up with TRBD1. J was trimmed by 5 bases and V by 6 bases; bases with no gene match: 8. This CDR3 is built from 15 residues. The germline V gene has CDR1 DFQATT and CDR2 SNEGSKA (reference sequence). The CDR3 sequence is CSAPDRGHGTGELFF. Written as DNA, the CDR3 is TGCAGTGCCCCGGACAGGGGGCATGGTACCGGGGAGCTGTTTTTT.

In this sample, this clonotype turned up many times. This chain links TRBV28 with TRBJ2-7; unclear D gene. V was cut by 6 bases and J by 0 bases, with 15 bases left in between. Germline lookup yields CDR1 MDHEN and CDR2 SYDVKM. The CDR3 runs to 15 residues. DNA of the CDR3: TGTGCCAGCAGGGATTTAAGGTCCCACTCCTACGAGCAGTACTTC. Translating it yields CASRDLRSHSYEQYF. The variable domain in full, with the rest retrieved from reference TRBV28 and TRBJ2-7, is DVKVTQSSRYLVKRTGEKVFLECVQDMDHENMFWYRQDPGLGLRLIYFSYDVKMKEKGDIPEGYSVSREKKERFSLILESASTNQTSMYLCASRDLRSHSYEQYFGPGTRLTVT.

The V call is TRBV10-3, the J call TRBJ1-6, with 8 bases matching TRBD1. J lost 7 bases, V lost 7 bases, and 0 bases had no gene match. This CDR3 contains 12 residues. From germline, CDR1 is ENHRY and CDR2 SYGVKD. Here the CDR3 DNA reads TGTGCCATCACAGGGGGCAATTCACCCCTCCACTTT. It translates to CAITGGNSPLHF.

This clonotype was detected ten times or more. The gene calls are TRBV6-5 and TRBJ2-1; D not resolved. Trimming cost V 3 bases and J 3 bases, with 9 bases left between them. CDR3 length: 14 amino acids. Germline V lookup: CDR1 MNHEY, CDR2 SVGAGI. The CDR3 spells CASSYDSIYNEQFF. CDR3 DNA: TGTGCCAGCAGTTATGATAGCATCTACAATGAGCAGTTCTTC.